The clone carrying this T cell receptor (beta chain) was observed a few times. Use of 60 Vbeta and 13 Jbeta primers characterized the PCR. TCRdb's copy holds only in-frame clones and misses some; the assay was immunoSEQ multiplex PCR. The sample yields some 120,000 clones, 79% seen once. This specimen belongs to a study of cytomegalovirus exposure and HLA in healthy donors. Germline V gives CDR1 SGHRS, CDR2 YFSETQ. This CDR3 region has 14 residues. V lost 5 bases, J lost 1 base, and 9 bases lay in between. The rearrangement uses TRBV5-1 and TRBJ2-2; D possibly corresponds to TRBD1 (6 bases). This TCR derives from a man aged 30-40 years in good health and CMV-seropositive. The sample consisted of PBMCs. Here the CDR3 reads CASSSGQNTGELFF. CDR3 DNA: TGCGCCAGCAGTTCGGGACAGAACACCGGGGAGCTGTTTTTT.